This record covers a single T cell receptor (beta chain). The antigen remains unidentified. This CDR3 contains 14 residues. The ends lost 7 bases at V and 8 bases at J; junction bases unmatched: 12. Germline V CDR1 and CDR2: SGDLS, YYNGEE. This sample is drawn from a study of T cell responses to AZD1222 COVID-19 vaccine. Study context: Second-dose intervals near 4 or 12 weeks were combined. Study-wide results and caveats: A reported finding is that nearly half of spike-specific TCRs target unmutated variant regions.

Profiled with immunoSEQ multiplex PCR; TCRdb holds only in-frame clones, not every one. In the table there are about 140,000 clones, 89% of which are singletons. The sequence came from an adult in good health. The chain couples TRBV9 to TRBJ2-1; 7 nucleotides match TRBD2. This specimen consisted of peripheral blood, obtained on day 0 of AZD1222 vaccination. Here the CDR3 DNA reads TGTGCCAGCGGCGAGCGGGATTCCTTTGATGAGCAGTTCTTC. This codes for CASGERDSFDEQFF. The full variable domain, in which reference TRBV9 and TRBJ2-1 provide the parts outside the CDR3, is DSGVTQTPKHLITATGQRVTLRCSPRSGDLSVYWYQQSLDQGLQFLIQYYNGEERAKGNILERFSAQQFPDLHSELNLSSLELGDSALYFCASGERDSFDEQFFGPGTRLTVL.